This T cell receptor (beta chain) was captured in a study of blood T cell repertoires in COVID-19. TCRdb's copy holds only in-frame clones and misses some; the assay was immunoSEQ multiplex PCR. The sample carries 80,000 to 130,000 clones, roughly 90% recorded once. The CDR3 is 17 amino acids. Germline assignment: CDR1 MGHRA and CDR2 YSYEKL. The V gene lost 3 bases and the J gene lost 0 bases, with 15 bases spanning the gap. Sequencing was done on a sample of peripheral blood. This rearrangement joins TRBV4-1 to TRBJ1-5, with D possibly TRBD1 on 6 matching bases. This TCR was sampled from a woman between 55 and 75 years old with acute or convalescent COVID-19. The CDR3 here is CASSHQDSRTSNQPQHF. CDR3 bases: TGCGCCAGCAGCCACCAGGACAGCCGCACTAGCAATCAGCCCCAGCATTTT.